These 15 T cell receptor beta chains originate from one sample sequenced in a study of blood T cell repertoires in COVID-19 (dated by TCRdb to between 2020 and 2021). Library preparation used the immunoSEQ multiplex PCR assay. Held by TCRdb, this immuneACCESS table contains in-frame sequences only and omits some clones. Under half of the omission traces to an unresolved V gene where checked; the cause of the rest is unknown. Present in this sample are approximately 300,000 clones, 75% to 95% of which were seen just once. Around 6.8% of the sample lies in the top ten. What was sequenced was peripheral blood. Receptors were obtained from a woman aged 25 to 39 with COVID-19, enrolled during active disease.

This rearrangement joins TRBV30 to TRBJ1-2, with a possible D match to TRBD1 (5 bases). This CDR3 contains 15 residues. The V gene's germline CDR1 is GTSNPN and CDR2 SVGIG (reference sequence). V was cut by 0 bases and J by 4 bases, with 15 bases left in between. In nucleotides, the CDR3 is TGTGCCTGGAGTGTACGGTTAGGGGAGGGCTATGGCTACACCTTC. This encodes CAWSVRLGEGYGYTF.

This clone is a singleton in its sample. This chain connects TRBV11-1 to TRBJ2-5, with no clear D. This CDR3 comprises 14 residues. The germline V gene encodes CDR1 SGHAT and CDR2 FQDESV (reference sequence). V gave up 3 bases and J gave up 2 bases, with 10 bases separating them. The CDR3 coding sequence is TGTGCCAGCAGCTTGAAACCAGGACAAGAGACCCAGTACTTC. The encoded protein is CASSLKPGQETQYF.

The chain joins TRBV6-6 to TRBJ2-1; 8 bases fit TRBD2. Germline assignment: CDR1 MNHNY and CDR2 SVGAGI (reference sequence). V dropped 0 bases and J dropped 4; count of bases not matched to a gene: 5. The CDR3 length is 16 residues. This chain's CDR3 is CASSYSVTSGYNEQFF. CDR3 DNA: TGTGCCAGCAGTTACTCGGTCACTAGCGGATACAATGAGCAGTTCTTC.

The chain carries TRBV28 and TRBJ1-4, with a weak D call TRBD1 (6 bases). The V end lost 3 bases, the J end lost 4 bases, and 9 bases lay between the germline ends. The V gene's germline CDR1 is MDHEN and CDR2 SYDVKM. The CDR3 is 14 amino acids. The CDR3 is CASSFTGINEKLFF. DNA of the CDR3: TGTGCCAGCAGTTTCACAGGGATTAATGAAAAACTGTTTTTT.

V gene TRBV2 combines with J gene TRBJ1-3, with TRBD1 matching 7 bases. The CDR3 is 13 residues long. CDR1 and CDR2 (germline): SNHLY, FYNNEI. With V trimmed by 1 base and J by 8 bases, 2 bases remained unmatched. The CDR3 loop is CASSEDRGHTIYF. The CDR3 nucleotides read TGTGCCAGCAGTGAAGACAGGGGTCACACCATATATTTT.

CDR3 sequence reads: CASSYFTGSYEQYF. The CDR3 DNA is TGTGCCAGCAGTTACTTTACCGGTTCCTACGAGCAGTACTTC. The rearrangement uses TRBV6-5 and TRBJ2-7; no clear D. The CDR3 is 14 amino acids. Trimming stripped 1 base from V and 1 base from J, with 8 bases between. Looked up from germline, CDR1 is MNHEY and CDR2 is SVGAGI.

This clone is a singleton in its sample. The J gene is TRBJ1-2, the V gene TRBV10-2; possibly TRBD1 for D (6 bases). This CDR3 region has 11 residues. In germline, CDR1 is WSHSY, CDR2 SAAADI. Trimming pared 6 bases from V and 8 bases from J, leaving 10 bases between. For the CDR3, the DNA is TGCGCCAGCAGCACAGGGAACGGCTACACCTTC. As protein: CASSTGNGYTF.

The V call is TRBV19, the J call TRBJ1-1, with 7 bases matching TRBD1. CDR1 and CDR2 from the germline V gene are LNHDA and SQIVND (reference sequence). After removal of 3 bases from V and 1 base from J, the junction contained 5 bases not matched to a gene. This CDR3 comprises 15 residues. Written as DNA, the CDR3 is TGTGCCAGTAGTATGGGGGACAGCGGGAACACTGAAGCTTTCTTT. Amino acid sequence: CASSMGDSGNTEAFF.

V is TRBV27 and J is TRBJ2-7; TRBD2 matches 8 bases. The CDR3 loop spans 13 amino acids. Per the germline V gene, CDR1 is MNHEY and CDR2 is SMNVEV (reference sequence). J gave up 6 bases and V 7 bases, and 8 bases lay outside the gene matches. CDR3 coding DNA: TGTGCCAGCACCTCCGGGGGGGTAGGCGAGCAGTACTTC. It yields the protein CASTSGGVGEQYF.

The rearrangement links TRBV4-2 to TRBJ1-2, with D uncertain. The CDR3 is 12 amino acids. Looked up from germline, CDR1 is LGHNA and CDR2 is YNFKEQ. The V and J ends lost 4 bases and 2 bases respectively, with 5 bases between them. For the CDR3, the DNA is TGTGCCAGCAGCCCGGGGAACTATGGCTACACCTTC. Its protein product is CASSPGNYGYTF.

For this clone: Relative to the germline gene, one junction end is altered; a read error may explain this. This sequence joins TRBV7-7 and TRBJ2-3; D may be TRBD2 (6 bases). The CDR3 covers 17 residues. Germline CDR1 and CDR2: SSHAT and FNYEAQ (reference sequence). The CDR3 loop reads CASSPVGAGVTTDTQYF. CDR3 nucleotide sequence: TGTGCTAGCAGCCCTGTGGGAGCGGGCGTTACAACAGATACGCAGTATTTT.

The CDR3 loop reads CATSDPDSPIRDTQYF. For the CDR3, the DNA is TGTGCCACCAGTGACCCCGACAGTCCTATTCGAGATACGCAGTATTTT. V and J are TRBV24-1 and TRBJ2-3; perhaps TRBD1 as D (5 bases). This CDR3 has 16 amino acids. The germline V gene encodes CDR1 KGHDR and CDR2 SFDVKD. The germline V and J ends were trimmed by 4 bases and 5 bases, with 18 bases remaining between them.

About this clone: This CDR3 is also generated by other DNA sequences in the sample. The rearrangement joins TRBV4-1 to TRBJ2-1; TRBD2 is a possible D gene (6 bases). Trimming left V 0 bases short and J 10 bases short, with 10 bases between. This CDR3 region has 13 residues. CDR1 and CDR2 from the germline V gene are MGHRA and YSYEKL. CDR3 loop: CASSQDRGREQFF. CDR3 sequence (DNA): TGCGCCAGCAGCCAAGATCGGGGGAGAGAGCAGTTCTTC.

The chain has TRBV28 and TRBJ1-1; 10 bases match TRBD1. This CDR3 comprises 15 residues. J lost 3 bases, V lost 6 bases, and 7 bases had no gene match. Per germline, CDR1 MDHEN and CDR2 SYDVKM. The CDR3 loop is CASRMDRGGDTEAFF. The CDR3 DNA reads as TGTGCCAGCAGAATGGACAGGGGGGGAGACACTGAAGCTTTCTTT.

V and J are TRBV3-1 (or the pseudogene TRBV3-2) and TRBJ2-5; D not resolved. This CDR3 spans 13 amino acids. V lost 3 bases and J lost 1, with 6 bases in between. Germline CDR1 reads LGHDT; CDR2 reads YNNKEL (reference sequence). CDR3 loop: CASSQGFQETQYF. The CDR3 DNA reads as TGTGCCAGCAGCCAGGGCTTCCAAGAGACCCAGTACTTC.